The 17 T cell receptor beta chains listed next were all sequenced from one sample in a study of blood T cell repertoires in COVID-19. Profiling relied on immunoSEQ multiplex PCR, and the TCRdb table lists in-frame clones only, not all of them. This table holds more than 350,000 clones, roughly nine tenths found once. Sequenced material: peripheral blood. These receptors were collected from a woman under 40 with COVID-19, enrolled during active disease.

The CDR3 coding sequence is TGTGCCAGCAGCTCGACAGGGGGCCTCGGCACAGATACGCAGTATTTT. It specifies CASSSTGGLGTDTQYF. The J gene is TRBJ2-3, the V gene TRBV6-4; TRBD1 matches at 10 bases. The germline V gene has CDR1 MRHNA and CDR2 SNTAGT. V dropped 6 bases and J dropped 1; count of bases not matched to a gene: 7. The CDR3 has 16 residues.

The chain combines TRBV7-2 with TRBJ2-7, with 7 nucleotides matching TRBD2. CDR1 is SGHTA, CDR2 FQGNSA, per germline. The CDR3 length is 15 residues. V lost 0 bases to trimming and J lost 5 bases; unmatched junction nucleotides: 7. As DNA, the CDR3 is TGTGCCAGCAGCTTAGCGTGGGGGGGGGAAAACGAGCAGTACGTC. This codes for CASSLAWGGENEQYV.

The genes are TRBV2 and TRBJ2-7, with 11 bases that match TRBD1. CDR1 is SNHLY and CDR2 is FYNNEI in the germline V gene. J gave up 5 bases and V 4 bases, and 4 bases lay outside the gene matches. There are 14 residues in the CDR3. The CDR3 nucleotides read TGTGCCAGCAGTGCTAGGGACAGGGGGAACGAGCAGTACGTC. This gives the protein CASSARDRGNEQYV.

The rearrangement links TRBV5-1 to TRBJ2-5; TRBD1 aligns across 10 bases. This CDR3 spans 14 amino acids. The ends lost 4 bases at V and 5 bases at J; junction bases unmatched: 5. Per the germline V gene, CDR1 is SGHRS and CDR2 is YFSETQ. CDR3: CASSTGTGVETQYF. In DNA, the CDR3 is TGCGCCAGCAGCACCGGGACAGGGGTTGAGACCCAGTACTTC.

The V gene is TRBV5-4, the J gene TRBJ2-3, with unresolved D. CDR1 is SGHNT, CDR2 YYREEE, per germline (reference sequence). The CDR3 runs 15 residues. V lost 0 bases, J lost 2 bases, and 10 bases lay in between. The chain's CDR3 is CASSLGATHTDTQYF. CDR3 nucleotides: TGTGCCAGCAGCTTGGGGGCTACCCACACAGATACGCAGTATTTT.

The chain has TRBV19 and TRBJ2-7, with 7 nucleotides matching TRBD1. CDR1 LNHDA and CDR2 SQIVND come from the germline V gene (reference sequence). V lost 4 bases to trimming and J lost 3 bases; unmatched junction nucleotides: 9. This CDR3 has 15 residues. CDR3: CASSTLGQASYEQYF. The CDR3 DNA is TGTGCCAGTAGTACCCTCGGACAGGCGAGCTACGAGCAGTACTTC.

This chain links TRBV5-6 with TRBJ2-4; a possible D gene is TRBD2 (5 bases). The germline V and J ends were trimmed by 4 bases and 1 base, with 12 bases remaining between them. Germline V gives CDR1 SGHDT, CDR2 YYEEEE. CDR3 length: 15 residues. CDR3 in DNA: TGTGCCAGCAGCGGACTGGACGGGGCCAAAAACATTCAGTACTTC. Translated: CASSGLDGAKNIQYF.

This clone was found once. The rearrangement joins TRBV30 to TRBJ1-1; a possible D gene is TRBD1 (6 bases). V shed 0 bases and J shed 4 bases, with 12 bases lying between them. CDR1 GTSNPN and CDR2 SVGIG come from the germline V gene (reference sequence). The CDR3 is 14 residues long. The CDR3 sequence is CAWSVGGASTEAFF. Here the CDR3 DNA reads TGTGCCTGGAGTGTTGGGGGGGCGAGCACTGAAGCTTTCTTT.

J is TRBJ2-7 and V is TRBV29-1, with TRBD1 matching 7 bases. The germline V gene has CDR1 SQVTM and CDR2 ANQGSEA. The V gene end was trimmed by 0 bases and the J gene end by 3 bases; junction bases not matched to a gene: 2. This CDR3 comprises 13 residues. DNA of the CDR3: TGCAGCGTTGAAGATTCAGGGGGCTACGAGCAGTACTTC. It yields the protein CSVEDSGGYEQYF.

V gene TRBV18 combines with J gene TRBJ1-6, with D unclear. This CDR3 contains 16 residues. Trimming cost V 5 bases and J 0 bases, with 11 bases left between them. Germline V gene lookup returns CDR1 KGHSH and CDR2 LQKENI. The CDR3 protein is CASSNLPSSYNSPLHF. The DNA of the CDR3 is TGTGCCAGCTCAAATCTTCCGAGCTCCTATAATTCACCCCTCCACTTT.

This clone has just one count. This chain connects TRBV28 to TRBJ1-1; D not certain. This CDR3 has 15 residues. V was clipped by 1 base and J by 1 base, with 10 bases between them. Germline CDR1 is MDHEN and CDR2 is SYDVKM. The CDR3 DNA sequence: TGTGCCAGCAGTTTATATGTACAGCCGAACACTGAAGCTTTCTTT. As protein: CASSLYVQPNTEAFF.

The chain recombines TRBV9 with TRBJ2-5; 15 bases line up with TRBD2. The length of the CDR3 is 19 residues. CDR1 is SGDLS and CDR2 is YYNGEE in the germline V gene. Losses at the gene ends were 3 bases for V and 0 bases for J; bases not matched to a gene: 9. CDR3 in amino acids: CASSAGTSGGRGYQETQYF. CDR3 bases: TGTGCCAGCAGCGCCGGGACTAGCGGGGGGCGGGGGTACCAAGAGACCCAGTACTTC.

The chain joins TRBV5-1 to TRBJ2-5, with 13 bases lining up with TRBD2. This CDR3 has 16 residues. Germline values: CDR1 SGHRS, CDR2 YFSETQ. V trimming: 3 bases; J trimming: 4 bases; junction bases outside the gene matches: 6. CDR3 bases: TGCGCCAGCAGCTGGGGGGGACTAGCGGGGCTAGAGACCCAGTACTTC. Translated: CASSWGGLAGLETQYF.

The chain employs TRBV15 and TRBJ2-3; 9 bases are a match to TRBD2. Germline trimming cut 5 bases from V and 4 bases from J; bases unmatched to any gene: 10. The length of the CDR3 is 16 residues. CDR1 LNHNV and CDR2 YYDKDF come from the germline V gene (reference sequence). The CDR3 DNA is TGTGCCACCAGCGGATTAGCGGGAGAGAGGTCAGATACGCAGTATTTT. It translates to CATSGLAGERSDTQYF. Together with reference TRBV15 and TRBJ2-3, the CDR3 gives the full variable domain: DAMVIQNPRYQVTQFGKPVTLSCSQTLNHNVMYWYQQKSSQAPKLLFHYYDKDFNNEADTPDNFQSRRPNTSFCFLDIRSPGLGDTAMYLCATSGLAGERSDTQYFGPGTRLTVL.

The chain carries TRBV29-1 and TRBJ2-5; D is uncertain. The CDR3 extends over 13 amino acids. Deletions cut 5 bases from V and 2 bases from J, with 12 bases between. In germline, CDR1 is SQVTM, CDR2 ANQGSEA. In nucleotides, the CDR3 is TGCAGCGTTCTCGCGAGTTTTCAAGAGACCCAGTACTTC. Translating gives CSVLASFQETQYF.

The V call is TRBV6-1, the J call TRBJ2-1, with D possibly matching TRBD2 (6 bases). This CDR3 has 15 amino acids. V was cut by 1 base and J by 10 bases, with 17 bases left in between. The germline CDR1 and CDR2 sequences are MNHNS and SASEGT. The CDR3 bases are TGTGCCAGCAGTGAAGTTCTACTAGCAGCAACCGAGCAGTTCTTC. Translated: CASSEVLLAATEQFF.

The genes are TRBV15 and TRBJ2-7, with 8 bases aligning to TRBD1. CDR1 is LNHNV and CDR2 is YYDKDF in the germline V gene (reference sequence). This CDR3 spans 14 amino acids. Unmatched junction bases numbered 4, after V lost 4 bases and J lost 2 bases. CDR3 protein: CATSNYRGAYEQYF. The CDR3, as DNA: TGTGCCACCAGCAATTACAGGGGGGCCTACGAGCAGTACTTC.